This TCR beta chain stems from a study of CD8+CD57+ T cells in acquired aplastic anemia. Study context: CD4+ and CD8+ cells, once sorted, gave DNA averaging approximately 3 ug. Roughly 10.8 million reads were obtained on average for healthy donor CD4+ cells. Study results and limitations: A significant difference in CD8+ Simpson's diversity between patients and controls was not found. Researchers report that approximately 28 CD8+ CDR3 sequences appeared in both patients and controls.

Germline CDR1 SGHTA, CDR2 FQGNSA. This CDR3 is 17 amino acids long. V lost 5 bases to trimming and J lost 7 bases; unmatched junction nucleotides: 15. Investigators profiled TCR beta VDJ and CDR3 from genomic DNA template. One entry per CDR3 protein results from TCRdb running MiXCR on the reads. The sample holds hundreds of thousands of distinct CDR3 sequences; under 80% are singletons and the top ten take more than 3.5%. This clonotype was seen just once. Its antigen is undetermined. The chain couples TRBV7-2 to TRBJ2-7, with 12 bases that match TRBD2. The sequence came from a human donor in good health, serving as a control. The sequencing input was sorted CD4+, CD8+, or CD8+CD57+ T cells (not recorded which) from PBMCs. The CDR3 spells CASSLVRASGGADEQYF. CDR3 DNA: TGTGCCAGCAGCCTAGTACGGGCTAGCGGGGGGGCTGATGAGCAGTACTTC.